The rows below give T cell receptor beta chains drawn from one sample of a study of T cells in Graves' hyperthyroidism and ophthalmopathy. Each CDR3 protein is one row after TCRdb ran MiXCR on the multiplex PCR reads. The table shows 450,000 to 650,000 distinct CDR3 sequences, with less than 25% occurring only once. Sequencing used blood. The receptors were sampled from a man in his late teens or twenties with Graves' hyperthyroidism. Both conserved end residues are trimmed from each CDR3. D genes are given only for firm matches.

V gene	CDR3 length	D gene	J gene	CDR3 protein
TRBV12-3/TRBV12-4	12	NA	TRBJ2-3	ASRPQGKWDTQY
TRBV10-3	13	NA	TRBJ2-4	AISDPWGIENIQY
TRBV12-3/TRBV12-4	12	TRBD1	TRBJ2-7	ASSQTGGRDEQY
TRBV19	14	TRBD1	TRBJ2-2	ASSISWGQDTGELF
TRBV6-1	13	TRBD1	TRBJ1-6	ASRPLDRGHSPLH
TRBV28	14	TRBD1	TRBJ2-7	ASSFILTGGSYEQY
TRBV6-1	17	TRBD1	TRBJ2-4	ASSEGTGANHLAKNIQY
TRBV25-1	11	NA	TRBJ2-5	ASTGALGETQY
TRBV7-8	15	TRBD2	TRBJ2-2	ASSIRRIAGRTGELF
TRBV6-1	13	TRBD2	TRBJ2-7	ASRPTSVSSYEQY